This TCR beta chain was sequenced during a study of CD8+CD57+ T cells in acquired aplastic anemia. The wider study: Sorted CD4+ and CD8+ cells gave a mean 3.2 ug DNA, range roughly 0.18 to 30 ug.

General observations from the study: Any difference that existed in CD8+ Simpson's diversity between patients and controls was not significant.

The use of genomic DNA as template underpinned the TCR beta VDJ and CDR3 profiling. One entry per CDR3 protein results from TCRdb running MiXCR on the reads. Among approximately 130,000 distinct CDR3 sequences listed, around two fifths were seen once. This clonotype was recorded at least ten times. Its antigen is unidentified. The sequenced sample consisted of sorted CD4+, CD8+, or CD8+CD57+ T cells (not recorded which) from PBMCs. The TCR comes from a human donor in good health, serving as a control.

CDR3 nucleotides: TGTGCCAGCAGCGTAGTGGGTTTACAGCTATATGGCTACACCTTC. Translated, it gives CASSVVGLQLYGYTF. The rearrangement links TRBV9 to TRBJ1-2, with no clear D. The germline V and J ends were trimmed by 0 bases and 5 bases, with 14 bases remaining between them. The CDR3 is 15 residues long. The germline gives CDR1 SGDLS, CDR2 YYNGEE.